The entry below gives a single T cell receptor beta chain sequence along with its context. Its antigen remains unidentified. The data were obtained in a study of T cell responses to AZD1222 COVID-19 vaccine. Whole-study results and caveats: Breadth and depth of Spike-specific TCRs rose after two AZD1222 doses.

Sequenced by immunoSEQ multiplex PCR; TCRdb stores in-frame clones only, minus some. The repertoire includes about 190,000 clones, around 92% of them detected once, and 1% to 1.5% sits in the top ten. The CDR3 contains 15 residues. Germline values: CDR1 LGHNA, CDR2 YSLEER. V lost 6 bases, J lost 7 bases, and 18 bases lay in between. The sequencing used peripheral blood, collected on day 0 of AZD1222 vaccination. The sequence was collected from an adult in good health. The rearrangement joins TRBV4-3 to TRBJ1-4; TRBD1 might be the D (5 bases). The CDR3 coding sequence is TGCGCCAGCAGTCAACCGGGCCAGGGTGGTGAAAAACTGTTTTTT. It is translated as CASSQPGQGGEKLFF.